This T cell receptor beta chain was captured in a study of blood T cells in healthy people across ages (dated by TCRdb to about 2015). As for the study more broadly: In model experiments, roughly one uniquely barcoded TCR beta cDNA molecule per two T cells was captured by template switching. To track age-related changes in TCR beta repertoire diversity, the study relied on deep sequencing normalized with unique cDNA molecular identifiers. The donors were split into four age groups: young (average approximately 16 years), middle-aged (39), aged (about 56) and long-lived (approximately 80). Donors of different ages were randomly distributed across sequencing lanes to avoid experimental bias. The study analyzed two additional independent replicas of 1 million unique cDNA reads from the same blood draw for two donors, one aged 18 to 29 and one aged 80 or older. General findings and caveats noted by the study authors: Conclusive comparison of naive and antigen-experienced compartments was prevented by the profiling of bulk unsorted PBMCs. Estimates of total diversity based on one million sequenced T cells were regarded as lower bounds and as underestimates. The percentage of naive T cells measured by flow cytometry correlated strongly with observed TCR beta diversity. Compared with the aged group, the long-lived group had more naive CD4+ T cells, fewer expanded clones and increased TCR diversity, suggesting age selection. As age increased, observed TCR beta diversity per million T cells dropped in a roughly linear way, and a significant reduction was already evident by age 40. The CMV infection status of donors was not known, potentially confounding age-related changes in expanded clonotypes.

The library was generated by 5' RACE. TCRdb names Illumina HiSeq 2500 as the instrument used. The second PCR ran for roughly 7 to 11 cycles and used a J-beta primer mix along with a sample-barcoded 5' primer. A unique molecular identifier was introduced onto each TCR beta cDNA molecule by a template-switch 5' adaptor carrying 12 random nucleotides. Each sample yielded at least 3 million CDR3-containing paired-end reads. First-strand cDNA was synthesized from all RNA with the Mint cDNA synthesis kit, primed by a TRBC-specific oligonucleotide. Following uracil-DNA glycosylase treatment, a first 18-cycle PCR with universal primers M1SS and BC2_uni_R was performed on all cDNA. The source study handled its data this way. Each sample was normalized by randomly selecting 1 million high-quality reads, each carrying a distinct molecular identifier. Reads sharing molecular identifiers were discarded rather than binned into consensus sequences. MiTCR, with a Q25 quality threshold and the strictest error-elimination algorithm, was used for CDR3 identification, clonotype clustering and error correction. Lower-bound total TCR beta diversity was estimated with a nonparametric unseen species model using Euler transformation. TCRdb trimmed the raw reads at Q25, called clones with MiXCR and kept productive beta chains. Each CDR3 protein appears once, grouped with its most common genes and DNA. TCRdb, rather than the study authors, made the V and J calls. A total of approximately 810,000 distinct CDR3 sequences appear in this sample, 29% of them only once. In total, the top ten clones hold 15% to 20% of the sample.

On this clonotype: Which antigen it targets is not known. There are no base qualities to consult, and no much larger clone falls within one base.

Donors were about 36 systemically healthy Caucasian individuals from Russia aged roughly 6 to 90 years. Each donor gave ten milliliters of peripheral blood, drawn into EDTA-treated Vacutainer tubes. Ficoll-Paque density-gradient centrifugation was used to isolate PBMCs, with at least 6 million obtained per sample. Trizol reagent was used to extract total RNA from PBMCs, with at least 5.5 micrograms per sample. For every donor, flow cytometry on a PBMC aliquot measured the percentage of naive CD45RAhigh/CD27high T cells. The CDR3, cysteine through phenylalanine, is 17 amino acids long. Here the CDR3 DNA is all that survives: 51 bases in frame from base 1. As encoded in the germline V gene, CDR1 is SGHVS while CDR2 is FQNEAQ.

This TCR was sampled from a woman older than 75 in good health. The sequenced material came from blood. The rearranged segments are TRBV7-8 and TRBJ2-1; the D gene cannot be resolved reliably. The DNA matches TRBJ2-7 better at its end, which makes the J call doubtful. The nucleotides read TGTGCCAGCAGCTTAGGGGCCCTACTGAGCTCCTACAATGAGCAGTACTTC. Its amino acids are CASSLGALLSSYNEQYF.